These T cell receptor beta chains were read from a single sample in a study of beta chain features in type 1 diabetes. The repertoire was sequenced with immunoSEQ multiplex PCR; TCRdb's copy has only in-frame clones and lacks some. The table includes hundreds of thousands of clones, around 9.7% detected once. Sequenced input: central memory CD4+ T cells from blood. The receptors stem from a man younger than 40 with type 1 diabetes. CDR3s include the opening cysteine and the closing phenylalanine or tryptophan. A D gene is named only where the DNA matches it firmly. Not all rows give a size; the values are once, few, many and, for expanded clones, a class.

CDR3nt: TGTGCCAGCAGAGCTAGCGTAGTAAATACGCAGTATTTT; CDR3aa: CASRASVVNTQYF; abundance: NA; v_gene: TRBV2; d_gene: NA; j_gene: TRBJ2-3
CDR3nt: TGTGCCAGCAGAGCTACGGGACAGTACCAAGAGACCCAGTACTTC; CDR3aa: CASRATGQYQETQYF; abundance: NA; v_gene: TRBV6-5; d_gene: TRBD1; j_gene: TRBJ2-5
CDR3nt: TGCGCCAGCAGCCAAGGACCCGGACAGGGGAACACCGGGGAGCTGTTTTTT; CDR3aa: CASSQGPGQGNTGELFF; abundance: few; v_gene: TRBV4-3; d_gene: TRBD1; j_gene: TRBJ2-2
CDR3nt: TGCGCCAGCAGCCAGGCCTACCGACAGCACTCCTACTATGGCTACACCTTC; CDR3aa: CASSQAYRQHSYYGYTF; abundance: NA; v_gene: TRBV4-3; d_gene: NA; j_gene: TRBJ1-2
CDR3nt: TGTGCCAGTGCAACCCGGGAGACCCAGTACTTC; CDR3aa: CASATRETQYF; abundance: few; v_gene: TRBV19; d_gene: NA; j_gene: TRBJ2-5
CDR3nt: TGCGCCAGCAGCCAAGATCCAGCGGGGGGGCCGAATAATGAGCAGTTCTTC; CDR3aa: CASSQDPAGGPNNEQFF; abundance: few; v_gene: TRBV4-3; d_gene: TRBD2; j_gene: TRBJ2-1
CDR3nt: TGTGCCAGCTCACCTGCCCCCGAATCCTACGAGCAGTACTTC; CDR3aa: CASSPAPESYEQYF; abundance: few; v_gene: TRBV18; d_gene: NA; j_gene: TRBJ2-7
CDR3nt: TGTGCCAGCAGCCCGGACAGAGCTAACTATGGCTACACCTTC; CDR3aa: CASSPDRANYGYTF; abundance: few; v_gene: TRBV6-1; d_gene: NA; j_gene: TRBJ1-2
CDR3nt: TGTGCCTGGAGTGGGAGGGGGGGCTGGCAAGAGACCCAGTACTTC; CDR3aa: CAWSGRGGWQETQYF; abundance: NA; v_gene: TRBV30; d_gene: NA; j_gene: TRBJ2-5
CDR3nt: TGTGCCAGCAGCTCCGGACGGACTAACTATGGCTACACCTTC; CDR3aa: CASSSGRTNYGYTF; abundance: NA; v_gene: TRBV5-5; d_gene: NA; j_gene: TRBJ1-2
CDR3nt: TGTGCCAGTATCAATTCCCCACAGGGGCGGAACACTGAAGCTTTCTTT; CDR3aa: CASINSPQGRNTEAFF; abundance: NA; v_gene: TRBV19; d_gene: TRBD1; j_gene: TRBJ1-1
CDR3nt: TGTGCCAGTAGCTCGGGACAGCAGTACTATGGCTACACCTTC; CDR3aa: CASSSGQQYYGYTF; abundance: few; v_gene: TRBV19; d_gene: TRBD1; j_gene: TRBJ1-2
CDR3nt: TGTGCCAGCAGTTTATTTTCGGGCTCGAACACCGGGGAGCTGTTTTTT; CDR3aa: CASSLFSGSNTGELFF; abundance: few; v_gene: TRBV28; d_gene: NA; j_gene: TRBJ2-2
CDR3nt: TGTGCCAGCACCGACCGGGGATTTCAGCCCCAGCATTTT; CDR3aa: CASTDRGFQPQHF; abundance: few; v_gene: TRBV6-5; d_gene: NA; j_gene: TRBJ1-5